Below, 15 T cell receptor beta chains from the same sample are listed, as sequenced in a study of blood T cell repertoires in COVID-19. The assay was immunoSEQ multiplex PCR, and TCRdb's table has in-frame clones only and misses some. The top ten clones hold roughly 1% of a sample with about 310,000 clones, 90% of them seen once. The source material was peripheral blood. These receptors were taken from a woman between 35 and 50 years old with COVID-19, enrolled during active disease.

The gene calls are TRBV7-9 and TRBJ2-7; 7 nucleotides agree with TRBD1. The V and J ends lost 5 bases and 6 bases, in that order; junction bases with no gene match: 10. The CDR3 extends over 14 amino acids. Germline V gene sequence: CDR1 SEHNR, CDR2 FQNEAQ (reference sequence). DNA of the CDR3: TGTGCCAGCAGCCTCGGACAGGTAAACGGCGAGCAGTACTTC. Residues: CASSLGQVNGEQYF.

The chain combines TRBV7-2 with TRBJ2-1; no clear D. Germline CDR1 SGHTA, CDR2 FQGNSA. The CDR3 is made up of 14 amino acids. The V and J ends lost 1 base and 7 bases respectively, with 11 bases between them. This CDR3 is CASSLEQIRNEQFF. The CDR3 DNA reads TGTGCCAGCAGCTTAGAACAGATCCGAAATGAGCAGTTCTTC.

This chain links TRBV2 with TRBJ1-6; D is unresolved. Trimming removed 5 bases from V and 5 bases from J, with 13 bases in between. There are 15 residues in the CDR3. Germline V gene sequence: CDR1 SNHLY, CDR2 FYNNEI. The CDR3 nucleotides are TGTGCCAGCAGTAGGACGGCCGGGGATAATTCACCCCTCCACTTT. This gives the protein CASSRTAGDNSPLHF.

This chain's CDR3 is CASSSGATEAFF. The CDR3 coding sequence is TGTGCCAGCAGTAGTGGAGCCACTGAAGCTTTCTTT. The chain is built from TRBV28 and TRBJ1-1, with unresolved D. The germline V gene encodes CDR1 MDHEN and CDR2 SYDVKM. The CDR3 is 12 amino acids. Trimming took off 5 bases at V and 4 bases at J, with 8 bases between the two ends.

This clone was observed a few times. This chain's CDR3 is CASSSPGQGISPLHF. CDR3 bases: TGTGCCAGTAGTTCGCCGGGACAGGGAATTTCACCCCTCCACTTT. The chain uses TRBV19 and TRBJ1-6; 9 nucleotides agree with TRBD1. Germline V lookup: CDR1 LNHDA, CDR2 SQIVND (reference sequence). The CDR3 contains 15 residues. After removal of 5 bases from V and 9 bases from J, the junction contained 8 bases not matched to a gene.

The chain is built from TRBV20-1 and TRBJ2-3; 10 bases line up with TRBD2. CDR3 length equals 16 residues. The J segment lost 1 base and the V segment lost 3 bases, leaving 7 bases of the junction unmatched. The germline CDR1 and CDR2 sequences are DFQATT and SNEGSKA (reference sequence). For the CDR3, the DNA is TGCAGTGCTAGTAGCTCTAGCGGGAGTGGCACAGATACGCAGTATTTT. Translation gives CSASSSSGSGTDTQYF.

Here the CDR3 DNA reads TGTGCCTCTGTCACAGGGGTGAACACTGAAGCTTTCTTT. It specifies CASVTGVNTEAFF. The rearrangement uses TRBV24-1 and TRBJ1-1, with 7 bases fitting TRBD1. CDR3 size: 13 residues. V lost 12 bases and J lost 0; bases outside the gene matches: 6. Germline V gene sequence: CDR1 KGHDR, CDR2 SFDVKD.

This chain connects TRBV6-2 or TRBV6-3 to TRBJ1-1; unclear D gene. The CDR3 consists of 13 residues. The germline CDR1 and CDR2 sequences are MNHEY and SVGEGT. The V gene lost 5 bases and the J gene lost 2 bases, with 9 bases spanning the gap. CDR3 in DNA: TGTGCCAGCAGTCTAAAACCTAACACTGAAGCTTTCTTT. Encoded protein: CASSLKPNTEAFF.

The rearrangement links TRBV27 to TRBJ1-4; D is ambiguous. There are 17 residues in the CDR3. Germline lookup yields CDR1 MNHEY and CDR2 SMNVEV (reference sequence). V lost 6 bases, J lost 8 bases, and 25 bases lay in between. In DNA form, the CDR3 reads TGTGCCAGCAGCCTTAGAGCCCCTGTAGTTTTTTCGGAAAAACTGTTTTTT. Amino acids: CASSLRAPVVFSEKLFF.

With respect to this clone: The junction departs from germline at one end; a sequencing error may be responsible. The V and J genes are TRBV7-7 and TRBJ2-7; 9 bases align to TRBD1. Looked up from germline, CDR1 is SSHAT and CDR2 is FNYEAQ (reference sequence). The CDR3 runs 17 residues. DNA of the CDR3: TGTGCTAGCAGCTTACACCCCCCCGGGACAGGGACCTACGAGCAGTACTTC. Its translation: CASSLHPPGTGTYEQYF. The variable domain in full, with the rest retrieved from reference TRBV7-7 and TRBJ2-7, is GAGVSQSPRYKVTKRGQDVTLRCDPISSHATLYWYQQALGQGPEFLTYFNYEAQPDKSGLPSDRFSAERPEGSISTLTIQRTEQRDSAMYRCASSLHPPGTGTYEQYFGPGTRLTVT.

This sequence joins TRBV10-3 and TRBJ1-1; TRBD1 is a possible D gene (5 bases). Trimming took off 3 bases at V and 7 bases at J, with 9 bases between the two ends. The CDR3 extends over 12 amino acids. CDR1 and CDR2 from the germline V gene are ENHRY and SYGVKD. The CDR3 bases are TGTGCCATCAGTGATAGCGGGGGTGAAGCTTTCTTT. Translated: CAISDSGGEAFF.

The chain uses TRBV15 and TRBJ1-2; unclear D gene. CDR3 length equals 17 residues. Germline values: CDR1 LNHNV, CDR2 YYDKDF (reference sequence). Trimming took 1 base from V and 6 from J, leaving 21 bases between them. CDR3 sequence: CATSRGPSSVGFHGYTF. CDR3 DNA sequence: TGTGCCACCAGCAGAGGCCCTTCGAGCGTCGGTTTTCATGGCTACACCTTC.

The chain employs TRBV28 and TRBJ2-7; perhaps TRBD1 as D (5 bases). The CDR3 is 14 amino acids. Germline CDR1 and CDR2: MDHEN and SYDVKM. V lost 3 bases, J lost 5 bases, and 14 bases lay in between. CDR3 sequence: CASSFRVGRDEQYF. The CDR3 nucleotides read TGTGCCAGCAGTTTTCGGGTGGGGCGCGACGAGCAGTACTTC.

This chain connects TRBV10-3 to TRBJ1-2; D unresolved. The length of the CDR3 is 12 residues. CDR1 is ENHRY and CDR2 is SYGVKD in the germline V gene. V was trimmed by 0 bases and J by 5 bases, leaving 4 bases between them. The CDR3 DNA sequence: TGTGCCATCAGTGAGTCTCAGTATGGCTACACCTTC. It is translated as CAISESQYGYTF.

This chain joins TRBV27 and TRBJ2-5; D perhaps matches TRBD2 (6 bases). V gave up 5 bases and J gave up 4 bases, with 14 bases separating them. Germline V gene data show CDR1 as MNHEY and CDR2 as SMNVEV (reference sequence). The CDR3 loop spans 14 amino acids. CDR3 sequence (DNA): TGTGCCAGCAGTGCGGACCGGGGAGGAGAGACCCAGTACTTC. It is translated as CASSADRGGETQYF.